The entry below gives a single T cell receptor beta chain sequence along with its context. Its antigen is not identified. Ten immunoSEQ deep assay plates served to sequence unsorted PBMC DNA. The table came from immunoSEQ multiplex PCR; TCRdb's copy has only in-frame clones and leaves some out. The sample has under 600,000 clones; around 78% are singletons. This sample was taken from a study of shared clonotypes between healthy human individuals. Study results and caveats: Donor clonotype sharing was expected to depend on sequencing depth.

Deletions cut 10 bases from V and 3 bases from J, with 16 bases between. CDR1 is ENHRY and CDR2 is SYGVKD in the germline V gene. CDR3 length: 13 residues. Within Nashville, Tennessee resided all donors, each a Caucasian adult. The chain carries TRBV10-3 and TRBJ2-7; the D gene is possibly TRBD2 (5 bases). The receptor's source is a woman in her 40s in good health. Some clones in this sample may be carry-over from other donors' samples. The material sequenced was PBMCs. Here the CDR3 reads CATSEDSSYEQYF. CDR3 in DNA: TGTGCCACCAGCGAGGACTCAAGCTACGAGCAGTACTTC.